The TCR beta chain under discussion was sequenced for a study of T cell responses to AZD1222 COVID-19 vaccine. This clone has just one count. Produced via immunoSEQ multiplex PCR; TCRdb's table is partial and in-frame only. The data contain around 130,000 clones, about 90% of them singletons. Trimming shortened V by 4 bases and J by 1 base, and 17 bases separated the two germline ends. The CDR3 covers 16 residues. Germline V lookup: CDR1 MNHEY, CDR2 SMNVEV (reference sequence). V is TRBV27 and J is TRBJ2-7; D is uncertain. The starting material was peripheral blood, obtained on day 0 of AZD1222 vaccination. This TCR derives from an adult in good health. CDR3 sequence reads: CASSSAYSDRSYEQYF. The CDR3 DNA reads TGTGCCAGCAGTTCCGCTTACTCGGACCGGTCCTACGAGCAGTACTTC.